This entry lists 26 T cell receptor beta chains sequenced from one sample in a study of blood T cell repertoires in COVID-19. The method was immunoSEQ multiplex PCR; TCRdb's version includes in-frame clones alone and lacks a portion of them. This table has 270,000 or so clones, around 89% appearing once. The source material was PBMCs or T cells enriched from blood (not recorded which). Receptor source: a woman younger than 45 with acute COVID-19.

The V call is TRBV7-8, the J call TRBJ2-1; tentative D call: TRBD2 (5 bases). Germline V gene lookup returns CDR1 SGHVS and CDR2 FQNEAQ. The CDR3 has 16 residues. Trimming pared 5 bases from V and 3 bases from J, leaving 17 bases between. DNA of the CDR3: TGTGCCAGCAGCCAGCTGTATGTCGGGGACTACAATGAGCAGTTCTTC. Protein: CASSQLYVGDYNEQFF.

V gene TRBV15 combines with J gene TRBJ2-3; 12 bases match TRBD2. Germline CDR1 LNHNV, CDR2 YYDKDF (reference sequence). The CDR3 covers 17 residues. V was clipped by 0 bases and J by 6 bases; unmatched bases: 7. The CDR3 protein is CATSRDLTSGRSDTQYF. In DNA form, the CDR3 reads TGTGCCACCAGCAGAGATCTTACTAGCGGGAGGTCGGATACGCAGTATTTT.

The gene calls are TRBV6-1 and TRBJ2-6; 8 bases map to TRBD1. The CDR3 is 19 amino acids. Trimming took 0 bases from V and 2 from J; bases not matched to a gene: 9. Per the germline V gene, CDR1 is MNHNS and CDR2 is SASEGT. For the CDR3, the DNA is TGTGCCAGCAGTGAAGCTGCAGGGGGCGGATTTGCTGGGGCCAACGTCCTGACTTTC. This encodes CASSEAAGGGFAGANVLTF.

The chain recombines TRBV28 with TRBJ1-1; tentative D call: TRBD1 (6 bases). The CDR3 consists of 14 residues. V was clipped by 2 bases and J by 3 bases, with 10 bases between them. Germline CDR1 and CDR2: MDHEN and SYDVKM. CDR3 DNA: TGTGCCAGCAGTTTAACAGGGCCGGACACTGAAGCTTTCTTT. Protein: CASSLTGPDTEAFF.

The V and J genes are TRBV28 and TRBJ2-7, with 11 bases matching TRBD2. Germline CDR1 is MDHEN and CDR2 is SYDVKM. The V segment lost 2 bases and the J segment 3 bases; nucleotides outside the gene matches: 6. The length of the CDR3 is 16 residues. In nucleotides, the CDR3 is TGTGCCAGCAGTTTAGATCTAGCGGGAGGCCGCTACGAGCAGTACTTC. It translates to CASSLDLAGGRYEQYF.

The chain is built from TRBV10-1 and TRBJ2-2; 7 bases map to TRBD2. Germline CDR1 and CDR2: WNHNN and SYGVQD (reference sequence). The CDR3 sequence is 12 residues long. V lost 6 bases and J lost 7; bases outside the gene matches: 2. Written as DNA, the CDR3 is TGCGCCAGCAGCAGGGAGGGCGGGGAGCTGTTTTTT. It encodes CASSREGGELFF.

V gene TRBV28 combines with J gene TRBJ1-4, with D perhaps matching TRBD1 (5 bases). V gave up 6 bases and J gave up 6 bases, with 17 bases separating them. This CDR3 comprises 15 residues. CDR1 is MDHEN, CDR2 SYDVKM, per germline. The CDR3 reads CASRTMGDSDEKLFF. The CDR3 DNA reads as TGTGCCAGCAGGACCATGGGGGACTCGGATGAAAAACTGTTTTTT.

The chain uses TRBV7-3 and TRBJ1-1, with 7 nucleotides matching TRBD1. The germline gives CDR1 SGHTA, CDR2 FQGTGA. The CDR3 spans 19 residues. The junction had 19 bases not matched to a gene; V was cut back by 5 bases and J by 1 base. For the CDR3, the DNA is TGTGCCAGCAGCCAATATCTCGTCGGGACAGCATCAGAGAACACTGAAGCTTTCTTT. This sequence encodes CASSQYLVGTASENTEAFF.

The chain employs TRBV3-1 (or the pseudogene TRBV3-2) and TRBJ2-1; D remains unclear. The CDR3 length is 12 residues. The V end was cut by 3 bases, the J end by 9 bases, with 9 bases between. Germline CDR1 LGHDT, CDR2 YNNKEL (reference sequence). The DNA of the CDR3 is TGTGCCAGCAGCCAGGGTAGCCTTGAGCAGTTCTTC. Protein product: CASSQGSLEQFF.

The chain has TRBV28 and TRBJ2-7; 9 bases are a match to TRBD2. CDR3 size: 15 residues. The germline V gene encodes CDR1 MDHEN and CDR2 SYDVKM. The V segment lost 6 bases and the J segment 2 bases; nucleotides outside the gene matches: 8. CDR3 loop: CASSALTSGTYEQYF. The CDR3, as DNA: TGTGCCAGCAGCGCCTTGACTAGCGGAACCTACGAGCAGTACTTC.

The sample holds a few counts of this clone. This chain joins TRBV5-4 and TRBJ2-3; 7 bases match TRBD1. V shed 0 bases and J 2 bases; nucleotides not matched to a gene: 9. CDR3 length: 17 amino acids. CDR1 is SGHNT, CDR2 YYREEE, per germline (reference sequence). The CDR3 nucleotides are TGTGCCAGCAGCTTGGGAACAGGGGTTGCGTACACAGATACGCAGTATTTT. Its translation: CASSLGTGVAYTDTQYF.

This clone was found once. This sequence joins TRBV5-1 and TRBJ2-1, with D possibly being TRBD2 (5 bases). V lost 4 bases and J lost 0, with 14 bases in between. Germline V gene lookup returns CDR1 SGHRS and CDR2 YFSETQ. CDR3 length: 16 residues. For the CDR3, the DNA is TGCGCCAGCAGCCGGCTGGAGGTCAGCTCCTACAATGAGCAGTTCTTC. Protein: CASSRLEVSSYNEQFF.

This rearrangement joins TRBV24-1 to TRBJ2-2; D perhaps matches TRBD2 (6 bases). V dropped 1 base and J dropped 7 bases, with 9 bases sitting between them. The germline V gene has CDR1 KGHDR and CDR2 SFDVKD. The CDR3 totals 14 residues. CDR3 sequence reads: CATSDFGAGGELFF. The CDR3 coding sequence is TGTGCCACCAGTGATTTCGGAGCGGGCGGGGAGCTGTTTTTT.

J is TRBJ2-1 and V is TRBV24-1; TRBD1 aligns across 8 bases. Germline V gene lookup returns CDR1 KGHDR and CDR2 SFDVKD. After removal of 9 bases from V and 8 bases from J, the junction contained 8 bases not matched to a gene. The CDR3 consists of 13 residues. CDR3: CATQPAGGHEQFF. In nucleotides, the CDR3 is TGTGCCACCCAACCTGCAGGGGGCCATGAGCAGTTCTTC.

The chain has TRBV23-1 and TRBJ2-7, with TRBD1 matching 10 bases. TRBV23-1 is reported as an ORF; its role is uncertain. The CDR3 sequence is 16 residues long. The V and J ends lost 0 bases and 2 bases, in that order; junction bases with no gene match: 4. CDR3 coding DNA: TGCGCCAGCAGTCAATCGATAGGACAGGGGGCCTACGAGCAGTACTTC. As protein: CASSQSIGQGAYEQYF.

The chain's CDR3 is CASSHRGSTGELFF. Written as DNA, the CDR3 is TGCGCCAGCAGCCATCGTGGGAGCACCGGGGAGCTGTTTTTT. The genes are TRBV4-1 and TRBJ2-2; perhaps TRBD2 as D (5 bases). Germline V gene data show CDR1 as MGHRA and CDR2 as YSYEKL. This CDR3 is 14 amino acids long. V gave up 3 bases and J gave up 4 bases, with 9 bases separating them.

The chain recombines TRBV6-5 with TRBJ2-7; TRBD1 matches 8 bases. V lost 5 bases to trimming and J lost 6 bases; unmatched junction nucleotides: 6. Germline values: CDR1 MNHEY, CDR2 SVGAGI. The CDR3 loop spans 13 amino acids. The CDR3 spells CASSPDRASEQYF. CDR3 nucleotides: TGTGCCAGCAGTCCGGACAGGGCATCCGAGCAGTACTTC.

V gene TRBV3-1 (or the pseudogene TRBV3-2) combines with J gene TRBJ1-1, with TRBD1 as a possible D gene (5 bases). The CDR3 length is 16 residues. CDR1 and CDR2 from the germline V gene are LGHDT and YNNKEL (reference sequence). Trimming left V 2 bases short and J 1 base short, with 14 bases between. The CDR3 spells CASSQNRGGTNTEAFF. The CDR3 DNA follows: TGTGCCAGCAGCCAAAATCGTGGGGGGACGAACACTGAAGCTTTCTTT.

With regard to this clone: The same CDR3 also results from other DNA sequences found in this sample. This chain connects TRBV5-8 to TRBJ2-1; D possibly corresponds to TRBD1 (5 bases). The CDR3 is 13 amino acids. V was shortened by 2 bases and J by 8 bases, with 11 bases between the two germline ends. CDR1 is SGHTS and CDR2 is YDEGEE in the germline V gene. For the CDR3, the DNA is TGTGCCAGCAGCTTCCCAGGGATACATGAGCAGTTCTTC. Translation: CASSFPGIHEQFF.

V usage is TRBV15 and J usage is TRBJ1-4, with 10 bases aligning to TRBD1. CDR1 is LNHNV, CDR2 YYDKDF, per germline (reference sequence). This CDR3 contains 16 residues. After removal of 0 bases from V and 6 bases from J, the junction contained 4 bases not matched to a gene. In DNA, the CDR3 is TGTGCCACCAGCAGAGATCTTGGACAGGGGGATGAAAAACTGTTTTTT. Protein sequence: CATSRDLGQGDEKLFF.

This chain joins TRBV2 and TRBJ2-2; tentatively, D is TRBD2 (6 bases). CDR3 size: 13 residues. Germline V gene sequence: CDR1 SNHLY, CDR2 FYNNEI. The V end was cut by 6 bases, the J end by 6 bases, with 11 bases between. Written as DNA, the CDR3 is TGTGCCAGCAGCAGGACTATGGCCGGGGAGCTGTTTTTT. It codes for CASSRTMAGELFF.

CDR3 protein: CASSPRGDGNSPLHF. CDR3 DNA sequence: TGTGCCAGCTCACCACGCGGGGACGGTAATTCACCCCTCCACTTT. The chain has TRBV18 and TRBJ1-6; D possibly corresponds to TRBD1 (5 bases). From germline, CDR1 is KGHSH and CDR2 LQKENI. The germline V and J ends were trimmed by 1 base and 6 bases, with 10 bases remaining between them. This CDR3 is built from 15 residues.

The CDR3 DNA sequence: TGTGCCAGCACGAGCAGGGCGGCGTACGGCTACACCTTC. Translation gives CASTSRAAYGYTF. V gene TRBV9 combines with J gene TRBJ1-2, with D possibly TRBD1 on 5 matching bases. Per germline, CDR1 SGDLS and CDR2 YYNGEE. V shed 6 bases and J shed 8 bases, with 17 bases lying between them. The CDR3 is 13 amino acids.

This sequence joins TRBV9 and TRBJ2-2; 9 bases map to TRBD1. The CDR3 runs to 16 residues. Trimming at V came to 2 bases and at J to 6 bases, leaving 8 bases not matched to a gene. Germline CDR1 reads SGDLS; CDR2 reads YYNGEE. In DNA, the CDR3 is TGTGCCAGCAGCGTCAAACAGGGGGCGGGTCCCGGGGAGCTGTTTTTT. Translated, it gives CASSVKQGAGPGELFF.

This clone was observed a handful of times. J is TRBJ1-5 and V is TRBV19, with 7 bases that match TRBD1. V was pared by 4 bases and J by 8 bases, with 8 bases of the junction left unmatched. Germline lookup yields CDR1 LNHDA and CDR2 SQIVND (reference sequence). The CDR3 spans 14 residues. The CDR3 region is CASSTRQGAKPQHF. The CDR3 DNA sequence: TGTGCCAGTAGTACAAGACAGGGCGCTAAGCCCCAGCATTTT.

CDR3 in amino acids: CASSKGGGSFADTQYF. The CDR3 nucleotides are TGTGCCAGCAGCAAGGGCGGCGGGAGTTTTGCAGATACGCAGTATTTT. The chain couples TRBV11-3 to TRBJ2-3, with TRBD2 matching 7 bases. J was trimmed by 4 bases and V by 5 bases; bases with no gene match: 12. The CDR3 runs to 16 residues. The germline gives CDR1 SGHNT, CDR2 YENEEA.